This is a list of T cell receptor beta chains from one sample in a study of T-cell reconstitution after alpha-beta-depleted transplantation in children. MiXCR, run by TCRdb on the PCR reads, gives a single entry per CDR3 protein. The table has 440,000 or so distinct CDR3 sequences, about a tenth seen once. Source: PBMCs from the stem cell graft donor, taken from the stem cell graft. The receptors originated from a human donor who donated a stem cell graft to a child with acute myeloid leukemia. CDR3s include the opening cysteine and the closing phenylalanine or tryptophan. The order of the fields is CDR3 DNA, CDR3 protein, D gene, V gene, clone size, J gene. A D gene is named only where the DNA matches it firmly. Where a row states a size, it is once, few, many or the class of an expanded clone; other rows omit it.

CDR3 DNA: TGCGCCAGCCGGGACACGGATAATCAGCCCCAGCATTTT
CDR3 protein: CASRDTDNQPQHF
D gene: .
V gene: TRBV5-1
clone size: few
J gene: TRBJ1-5

CDR3 DNA: TGCAGTGCACCCTCCCTCGGGACACATGGGGTTTACGAGCAGTACTTC
CDR3 protein: CSAPSLGTHGVYEQYF
D gene: .
V gene: TRBV20-1
clone size: .
J gene: TRBJ2-7

CDR3 DNA: TGTGCCAGCAGCTTGGTACAGGGGCGATACAACGTCCTGACTTTC
CDR3 protein: CASSLVQGRYNVLTF
D gene: TRBD1
V gene: TRBV5-5
clone size: .
J gene: TRBJ2-6

CDR3 DNA: TGTGCCAGCAGCCAAGCTCTCGAGACTAGCGGGTACAATGAGCAGTTCTTC
CDR3 protein: CASSQALETSGYNEQFF
D gene: TRBD2
V gene: TRBV4-2
clone size: .
J gene: TRBJ2-1

CDR3 DNA: TGCAGCGTTGATTGGGGACAGGGTCAGGGAGAGACCCAGTACTTC
CDR3 protein: CSVDWGQGQGETQYF
D gene: TRBD1
V gene: TRBV29-1
clone size: few
J gene: TRBJ2-5

CDR3 DNA: TGTGCCAGCAGCTTGAGAAGGGGTAGGGGTGGCTACACCTTC
CDR3 protein: CASSLRRGRGGYTF
D gene: .
V gene: TRBV5-6
clone size: once
J gene: TRBJ1-2

CDR3 DNA: TGTGCGACTAAGAGGGATCTCGAGCAGTACTTC
CDR3 protein: CATKRDLEQYF
D gene: .
V gene: TRBV28
clone size: few
J gene: TRBJ2-7

CDR3 DNA: TGCAGTGCTAAGACTAGCGGGAGCTCCTACAATGAGCAGTTCTTC
CDR3 protein: CSAKTSGSSYNEQFF
D gene: TRBD2
V gene: TRBV20-1
clone size: few
J gene: TRBJ2-1

CDR3 DNA: TGCAGTGCTGCCAAGGGGGGGGGAGGCACCGGGGAGCTGTTTTTT
CDR3 protein: CSAAKGGGGTGELFF
D gene: .
V gene: TRBV20-1
clone size: .
J gene: TRBJ2-2

CDR3 DNA: TGTGCCAGCAGCTTAGCGGGGGGGCGGGCAGATACGCAGTATTTT
CDR3 protein: CASSLAGGRADTQYF
D gene: TRBD2
V gene: TRBV7-3
clone size: .
J gene: TRBJ2-3

CDR3 DNA: TGCAGTACGGGGGGCAATCAGCCCCAGCATTTT
CDR3 protein: CSTGGNQPQHF
D gene: .
V gene: TRBV20-1
clone size: few
J gene: TRBJ1-5

CDR3 DNA: TGTGCCAGCAGCGTAGGACAGGGGCCCTGGGAGACCCAGTACTTC
CDR3 protein: CASSVGQGPWETQYF
D gene: TRBD1
V gene: TRBV9
clone size: .
J gene: TRBJ2-5

CDR3 DNA: TGTGCCACCAGCAGAGACAGGGGGATGGAGACCCAGTACTTC
CDR3 protein: CATSRDRGMETQYF
D gene: TRBD1
V gene: TRBV15
clone size: .
J gene: TRBJ2-5

CDR3 DNA: TGTGCCAGCAGTTTACGGGGAGGATACACTGAAGCTTTCTTT
CDR3 protein: CASSLRGGYTEAFF
D gene: .
V gene: TRBV12-3/TRBV12-4
clone size: few
J gene: TRBJ1-1

CDR3 DNA: TGCAGTGCCCCGGGACAGGGTGGCACTGAAGCTTTCTTT
CDR3 protein: CSAPGQGGTEAFF
D gene: TRBD1
V gene: TRBV20-1
clone size: many
J gene: TRBJ1-1

CDR3 DNA: TGTGCCAGCAGTCAAGACGGGGGGCAAGAGACCCAGTACTTC
CDR3 protein: CASSQDGGQETQYF
D gene: TRBD2
V gene: TRBV12-3/TRBV12-4
clone size: .
J gene: TRBJ2-5

CDR3 DNA: TGTGCCAGCAGTTCACCAGCGGGGGGGTTAACCGGGGAGCTGTTTTTT
CDR3 protein: CASSSPAGGLTGELFF
D gene: TRBD2
V gene: TRBV12-3/TRBV12-4
clone size: .
J gene: TRBJ2-2